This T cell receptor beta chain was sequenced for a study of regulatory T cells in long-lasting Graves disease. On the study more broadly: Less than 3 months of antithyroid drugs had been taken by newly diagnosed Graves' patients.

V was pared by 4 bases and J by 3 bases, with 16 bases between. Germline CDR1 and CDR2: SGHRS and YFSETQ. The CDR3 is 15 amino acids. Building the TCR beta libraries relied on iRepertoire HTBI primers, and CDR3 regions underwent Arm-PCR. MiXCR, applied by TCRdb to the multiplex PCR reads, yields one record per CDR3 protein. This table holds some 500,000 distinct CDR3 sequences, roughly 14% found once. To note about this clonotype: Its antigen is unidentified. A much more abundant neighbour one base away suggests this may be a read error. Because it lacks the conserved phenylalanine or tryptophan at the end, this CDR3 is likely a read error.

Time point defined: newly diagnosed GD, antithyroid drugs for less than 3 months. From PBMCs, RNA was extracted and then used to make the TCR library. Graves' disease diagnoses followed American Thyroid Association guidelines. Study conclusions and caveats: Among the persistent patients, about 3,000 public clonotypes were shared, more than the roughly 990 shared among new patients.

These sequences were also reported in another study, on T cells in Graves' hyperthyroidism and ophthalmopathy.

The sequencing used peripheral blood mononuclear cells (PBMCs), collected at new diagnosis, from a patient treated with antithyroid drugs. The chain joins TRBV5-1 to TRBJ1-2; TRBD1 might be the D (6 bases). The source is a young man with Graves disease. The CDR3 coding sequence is TGCGCCAGCAGCCCAGGACAGTGGACGGACTATGGCTACACCCTC. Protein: CASSPGQWTDYGYTL.